This T cell receptor beta chain is drawn from a study of blood T cell repertoires in COVID-19. Clones were read by immunoSEQ multiplex PCR, and TCRdb kept only the in-frame ones, dropping some. The sample comprises some 40,000 clones, more than 85% of which are singletons, and 15% to 20% rests with the top ten. The CDR3 extends over 15 amino acids. Germline V lookup: CDR1 SGHTA, CDR2 FQGNSA. V shed 5 bases and J 4 bases; nucleotides not matched to a gene: 6. The chain uses TRBV7-2 and TRBJ2-1, with TRBD2 matching over 9 bases. The receptor was isolated from a man aged 65-85 years with acute or convalescent COVID-19. Specimen: peripheral blood. CDR3 residues: CASSQTSGPYNEQFF. Here the CDR3 DNA reads TGTGCCAGCAGCCAAACTAGCGGGCCTTACAATGAGCAGTTCTTC.